One sample yielded the 2 T cell receptor beta chains listed below, sequenced in a study of T cell repertoires in cytomegalovirus infection. TCRdb recomputed calls from the reads with MiXCR, one row per CDR3 protein. Here the sample spans about 100,000 distinct CDR3 sequences, over 25% being singletons. Antigen specificity for these receptors is unknown. The specimen was CD8+ T cells from cultured PBMCs, collected from culture after CMV antigen stimulation. Every receptor here comes from a human donor in good health (CMV status not recorded). Some clones in this sample may be carry-over from other donors' samples.

This clonotype has at least ten counts. CDR3 in amino acids: CASLTGAVGEKLFF. The CDR3 region has the DNA TGTGCCAGCCTAACCGGGGCAGTAGGTGAAAAACTGTTTTTT. This chain links TRBV6-7 with TRBJ1-4; D is perhaps TRBD1 (5 bases). TRBV6-7 is sorted into the ORF group, with uncertain function. Trimming stripped 8 bases from V and 7 bases from J, with 17 bases between. This CDR3 comprises 14 residues.

This clonotype has a handful of counts. J is TRBJ1-5 and V is TRBV6-5; D gene uncertain. The germline V and J ends were trimmed by 5 bases and 3 bases, with 11 bases remaining between them. The CDR3 totals 14 residues. Germline V CDR1 and CDR2: MNHEY, SVGAGI. In DNA, the CDR3 is TGTGCCAGCAGTCACCAGCAGGACAATCAGCCCCAGCATTTT. Its translation is CASSHQQDNQPQHF.